The T cell receptor beta chain under discussion was sequenced for a study of identical twins. TCRdb ran MiXCR on the 5' RACE reads and lists one entry per CDR3 protein. This table has approximately 690,000 distinct CDR3 sequences, 6.1% appearing once. Study observations and caveats: Models underpredicted monozygotic twin sharing of out-of-frame TCR alpha.

The CDR3 is made up of 14 amino acids. The germline CDR1 and CDR2 sequences are LGHNT and FRNRAP. Trimming took 2 bases from V and 4 from J, leaving 9 bases between them. This clonotype came up many times. The antigen is not known. The TCR comes from a man aged 18 to 29 in good health. Sequenced sample: naive T cells sorted from blood. This rearrangement joins TRBV12-5 to TRBJ2-1; D may be TRBD1 (6 bases). CDR3 DNA: TGTGCTAGTGGTTTGAGGACAGCTTACAATGAGCAGTTCTTC. Translating gives CASGLRTAYNEQFF.